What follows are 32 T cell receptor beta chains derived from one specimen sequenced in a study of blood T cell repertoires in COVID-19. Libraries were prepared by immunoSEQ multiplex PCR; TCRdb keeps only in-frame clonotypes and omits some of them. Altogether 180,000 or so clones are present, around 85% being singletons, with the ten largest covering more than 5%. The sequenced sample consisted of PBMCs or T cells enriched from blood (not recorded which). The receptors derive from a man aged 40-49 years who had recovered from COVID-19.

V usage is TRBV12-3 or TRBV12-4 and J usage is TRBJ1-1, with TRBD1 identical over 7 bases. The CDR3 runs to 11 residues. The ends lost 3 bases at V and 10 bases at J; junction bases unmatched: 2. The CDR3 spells CASSLKGAAFF. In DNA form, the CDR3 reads TGTGCCAGCAGTTTGAAGGGGGCAGCTTTCTTT.

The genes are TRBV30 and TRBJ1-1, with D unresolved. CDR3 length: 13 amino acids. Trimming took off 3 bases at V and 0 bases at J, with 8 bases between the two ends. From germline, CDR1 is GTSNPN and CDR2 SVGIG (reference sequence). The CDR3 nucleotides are TGTGCCTGGAGCAGTGACATGAACACTGAAGCTTTCTTT. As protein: CAWSSDMNTEAFF.

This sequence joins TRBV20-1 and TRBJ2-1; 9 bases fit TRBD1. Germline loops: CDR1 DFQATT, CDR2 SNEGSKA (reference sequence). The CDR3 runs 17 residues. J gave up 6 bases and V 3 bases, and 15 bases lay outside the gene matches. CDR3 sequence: CSASYNRGRLTTNEQFF. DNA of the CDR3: TGCAGTGCTAGTTATAACAGGGGGCGCTTGACGACCAATGAGCAGTTCTTC.

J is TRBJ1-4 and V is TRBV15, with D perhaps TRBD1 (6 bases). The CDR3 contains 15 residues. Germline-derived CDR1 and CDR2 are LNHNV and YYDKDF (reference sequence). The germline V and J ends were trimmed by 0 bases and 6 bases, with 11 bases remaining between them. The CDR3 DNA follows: TGTGCCACCAGCAGAGATCTTTGGACAGATGAAAAACTGTTTTTT. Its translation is CATSRDLWTDEKLFF. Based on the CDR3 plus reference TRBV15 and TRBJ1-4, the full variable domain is DAMVIQNPRYQVTQFGKPVTLSCSQTLNHNVMYWYQQKSSQAPKLLFHYYDKDFNNEADTPDNFQSRRPNTSFCFLDIRSPGLGDTAMYLCATSRDLWTDEKLFFGSGTQLSVL.

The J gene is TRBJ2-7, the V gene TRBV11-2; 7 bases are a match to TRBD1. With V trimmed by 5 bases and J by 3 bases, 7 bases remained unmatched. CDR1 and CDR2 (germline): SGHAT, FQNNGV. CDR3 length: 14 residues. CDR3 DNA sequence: TGTGCCAGCAGCCCAGGAAACAGGGGCTACGAGCAGTACTTC. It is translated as CASSPGNRGYEQYF. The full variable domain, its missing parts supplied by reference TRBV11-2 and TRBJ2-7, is EAGVAQSPRYKIIEKRQSVAFWCNPISGHATLYWYQQILGQGPKLLIQFQNNGVVDDSQLPKDRFSAERLKGVDSTLKIQPAKLEDSAVYLCASSPGNRGYEQYFGPGTRLTVT.

The CDR3 DNA is TGTGCCAGCAGCCTCGAGGGCGAAACACCCACCTACGAGCAGTACTTC. It translates to CASSLEGETPTYEQYF. The chain is built from TRBV5-6 and TRBJ2-7; the D gene is possibly TRBD2 (5 bases). V lost 4 bases and J lost 2, with 19 bases in between. The CDR3 has 16 amino acids. The germline CDR1 and CDR2 sequences are SGHDT and YYEEEE.

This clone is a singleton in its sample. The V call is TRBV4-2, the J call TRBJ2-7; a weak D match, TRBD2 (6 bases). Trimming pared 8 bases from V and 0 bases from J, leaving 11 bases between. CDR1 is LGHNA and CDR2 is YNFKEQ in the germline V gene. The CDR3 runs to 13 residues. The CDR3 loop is CASSPGSSYEQYF. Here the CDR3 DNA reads TGTGCCAGCTCCCCCGGGAGCTCCTACGAGCAGTACTTC.

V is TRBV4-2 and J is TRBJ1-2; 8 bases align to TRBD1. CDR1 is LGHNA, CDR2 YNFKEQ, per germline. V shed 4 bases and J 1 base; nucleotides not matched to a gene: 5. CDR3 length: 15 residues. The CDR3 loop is CASSRPGQVNYGYTF. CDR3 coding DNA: TGTGCCAGCAGCCGACCGGGACAGGTTAACTATGGCTACACCTTC.

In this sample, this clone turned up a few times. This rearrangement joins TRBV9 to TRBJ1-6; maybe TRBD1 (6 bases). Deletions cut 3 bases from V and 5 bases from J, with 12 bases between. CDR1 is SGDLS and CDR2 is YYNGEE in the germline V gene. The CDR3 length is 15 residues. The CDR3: CASSETGADNSPLHF. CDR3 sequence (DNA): TGTGCCAGCAGCGAGACAGGTGCTGATAATTCACCCCTCCACTTT. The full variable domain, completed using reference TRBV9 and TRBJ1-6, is DSGVTQTPKHLITATGQRVTLRCSPRSGDLSVYWYQQSLDQGLQFLIQYYNGEERAKGNILERFSAQQFPDLHSELNLSSLELGDSALYFCASSETGADNSPLHFGNGTRLTVT.

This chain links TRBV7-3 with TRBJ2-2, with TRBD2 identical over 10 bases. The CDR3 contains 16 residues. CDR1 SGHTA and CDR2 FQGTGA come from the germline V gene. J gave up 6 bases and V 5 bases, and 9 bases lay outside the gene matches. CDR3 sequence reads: CASSPTLAGLAGELFF. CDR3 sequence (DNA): TGTGCCAGCAGCCCCACACTAGCGGGATTGGCCGGGGAGCTGTTTTTT.

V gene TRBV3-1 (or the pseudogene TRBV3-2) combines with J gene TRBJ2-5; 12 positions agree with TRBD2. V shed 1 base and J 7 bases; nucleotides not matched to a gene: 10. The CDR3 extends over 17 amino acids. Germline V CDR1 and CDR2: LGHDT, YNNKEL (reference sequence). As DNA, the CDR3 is TGTGCCAGCAGCCAAGGTCCGACTAGCGGGGGAATTGGGACCCAGTACTTC. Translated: CASSQGPTSGGIGTQYF.

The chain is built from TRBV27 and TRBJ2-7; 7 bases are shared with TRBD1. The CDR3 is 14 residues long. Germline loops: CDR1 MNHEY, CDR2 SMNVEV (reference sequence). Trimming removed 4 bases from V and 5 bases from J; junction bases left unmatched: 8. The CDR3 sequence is CASSSTYGQDEQYF. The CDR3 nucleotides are TGTGCCAGCAGTTCGACCTACGGACAGGACGAGCAGTACTTC.

The CDR3 loop reads CASREEMLSEAFF. The DNA of the CDR3 is TGTGCCAGCAGGGAGGAGATGCTTTCTGAAGCTTTCTTT. The rearrangement joins TRBV2 to TRBJ1-1; no clear D gene. This CDR3 spans 13 amino acids. Germline V gives CDR1 SNHLY, CDR2 FYNNEI. Trimming shortened V by 6 bases and J by 6 bases, and 14 bases separated the two germline ends.

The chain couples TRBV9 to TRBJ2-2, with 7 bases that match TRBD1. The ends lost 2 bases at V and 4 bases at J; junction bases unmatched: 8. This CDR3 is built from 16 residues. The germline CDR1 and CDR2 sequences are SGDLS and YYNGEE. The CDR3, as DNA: TGTGCCAGCAGCGTTTGGGACAGTGGAGCCACCGGGGAGCTGTTTTTT. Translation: CASSVWDSGATGELFF.

The CDR3 sequence: CASSLGSSPRASDEKLFF. CDR3 DNA sequence: TGTGCCAGCAGCTTAGGTAGCAGTCCAAGAGCCTCCGATGAAAAACTGTTTTTT. V gene TRBV7-9 combines with J gene TRBJ1-4, with no clear D. CDR3 size: 18 residues. CDR1 is SEHNR, CDR2 FQNEAQ, per germline (reference sequence). Trimming shortened V by 1 base and J by 6 bases, and 21 bases separated the two germline ends. Filled out from reference TRBV7-9 and TRBJ1-4, the complete variable domain reads DTGVSQNPRHKITKRGQNVTFRCDPISEHNRLYWYRQTLGQGPEFLTYFQNEAQLEKSRLLSDRFSAERPKGSFSTLEIQRTEQGDSAMYLCASSLGSSPRASDEKLFFGSGTQLSVL.

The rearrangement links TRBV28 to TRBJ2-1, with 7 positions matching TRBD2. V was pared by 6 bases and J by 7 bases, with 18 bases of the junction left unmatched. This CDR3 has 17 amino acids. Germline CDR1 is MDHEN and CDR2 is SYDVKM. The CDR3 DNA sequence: TGTGCCAGCAGGAAGGGATTACGCGGGAGTACGGGAAATGAGCAGTTCTTC. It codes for CASRKGLRGSTGNEQFF.

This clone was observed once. CDR3 sequence: CASSPGLAGGLTDTQYF. The CDR3 DNA sequence: TGCGCCAGCAGCCCTGGACTAGCGGGGGGCCTCACAGATACGCAGTATTTT. The chain employs TRBV5-1 and TRBJ2-3, with 14 bases identical to TRBD2. The CDR3 consists of 17 residues. Germline V gene data show CDR1 as SGHRS and CDR2 as YFSETQ. The junction had 6 bases not matched to a gene; V was cut back by 4 bases and J by 2 bases. The full variable domain, in which reference TRBV5-1 and TRBJ2-3 provide the parts outside the CDR3, is KAGVTQTPRYLIKTRGQQVTLSCSPISGHRSVSWYQQTPGQGLQFLFEYFSETQRNKGNFPGRFSGRQFSNSRSEMNVSTLELGDSALYLCASSPGLAGGLTDTQYFGPGTRLTVL.

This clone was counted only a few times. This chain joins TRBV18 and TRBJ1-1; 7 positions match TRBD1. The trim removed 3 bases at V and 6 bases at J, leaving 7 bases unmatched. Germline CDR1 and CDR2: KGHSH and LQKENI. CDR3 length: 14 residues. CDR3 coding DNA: TGTGCCAGCTCACCGACCACAGGGGCCCCTGAAGCTTTCTTT. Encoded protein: CASSPTTGAPEAFF.

As DNA, the CDR3 is TGCGCCAGCAGCTTGAGGACAGCAACTAATGAAAAACTGTTTTTT. It encodes CASSLRTATNEKLFF. The chain couples TRBV5-1 to TRBJ1-4; a weak D match, TRBD1 (6 bases). This CDR3 spans 15 amino acids. V lost 1 base, J lost 0 bases, and 7 bases lay in between. Germline CDR1 SGHRS, CDR2 YFSETQ.

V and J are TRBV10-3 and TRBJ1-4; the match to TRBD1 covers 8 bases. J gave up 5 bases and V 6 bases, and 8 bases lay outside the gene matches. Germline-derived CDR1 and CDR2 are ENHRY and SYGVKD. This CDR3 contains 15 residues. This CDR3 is CAIRGKTGENEKLFF. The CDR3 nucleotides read TGTGCCATCAGGGGGAAGACAGGGGAGAATGAAAAACTGTTTTTT.

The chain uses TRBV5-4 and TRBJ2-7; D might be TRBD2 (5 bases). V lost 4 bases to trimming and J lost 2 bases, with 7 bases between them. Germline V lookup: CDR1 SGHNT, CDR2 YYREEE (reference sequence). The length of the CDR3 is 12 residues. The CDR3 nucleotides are TGTGCCAGCAGCCCCGGGACCTACGAGCAGTACTTC. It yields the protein CASSPGTYEQYF.

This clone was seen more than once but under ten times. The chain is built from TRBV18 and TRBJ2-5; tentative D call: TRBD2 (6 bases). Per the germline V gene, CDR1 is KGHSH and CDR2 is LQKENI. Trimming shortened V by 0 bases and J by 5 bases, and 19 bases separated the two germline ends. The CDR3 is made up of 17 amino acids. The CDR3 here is CASSPPLSDGGGETQYF. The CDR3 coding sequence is TGTGCCAGCTCACCACCCCTTTCAGACGGAGGAGGGGAGACCCAGTACTTC.

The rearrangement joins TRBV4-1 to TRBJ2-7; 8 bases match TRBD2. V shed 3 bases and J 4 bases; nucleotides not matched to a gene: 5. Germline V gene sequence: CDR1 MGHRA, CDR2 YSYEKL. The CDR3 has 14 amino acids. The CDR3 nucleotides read TGCGCCAGCAGCCATCGGGAGGGCCTTTACGAGCAGTACTTC. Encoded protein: CASSHREGLYEQYF.

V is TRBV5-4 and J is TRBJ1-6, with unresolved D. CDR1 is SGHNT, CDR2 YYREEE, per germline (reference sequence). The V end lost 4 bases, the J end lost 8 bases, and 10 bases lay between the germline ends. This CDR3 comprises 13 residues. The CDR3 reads CASSPERDSPLHF. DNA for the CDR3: TGTGCCAGCAGCCCCGAGAGGGATTCACCCCTCCACTTT.

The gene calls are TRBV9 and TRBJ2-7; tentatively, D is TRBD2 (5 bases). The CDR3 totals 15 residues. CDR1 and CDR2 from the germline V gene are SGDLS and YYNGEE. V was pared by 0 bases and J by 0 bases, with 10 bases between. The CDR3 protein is CASSVEASFSYEQYF. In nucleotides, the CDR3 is TGTGCCAGCAGCGTAGAGGCTAGCTTCTCCTACGAGCAGTACTTC.

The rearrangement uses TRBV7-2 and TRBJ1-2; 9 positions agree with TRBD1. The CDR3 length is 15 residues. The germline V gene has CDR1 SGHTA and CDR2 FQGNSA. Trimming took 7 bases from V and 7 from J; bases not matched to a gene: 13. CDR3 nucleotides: TGTGCCAGCACCTCAAGTCCCGGGACAGGGAGTGGCTACACCTTC. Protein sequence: CASTSSPGTGSGYTF.

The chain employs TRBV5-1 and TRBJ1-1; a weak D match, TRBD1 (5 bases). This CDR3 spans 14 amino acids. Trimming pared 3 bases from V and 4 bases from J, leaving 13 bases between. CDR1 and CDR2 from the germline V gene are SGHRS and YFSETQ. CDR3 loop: CASSWGRRGTEAFF. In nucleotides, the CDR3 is TGCGCCAGCAGCTGGGGTAGAAGGGGCACTGAAGCTTTCTTT. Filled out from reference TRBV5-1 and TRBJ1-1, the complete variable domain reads KAGVTQTPRYLIKTRGQQVTLSCSPISGHRSVSWYQQTPGQGLQFLFEYFSETQRNKGNFPGRFSGRQFSNSRSEMNVSTLELGDSALYLCASSWGRRGTEAFFGQGTRLTVV.

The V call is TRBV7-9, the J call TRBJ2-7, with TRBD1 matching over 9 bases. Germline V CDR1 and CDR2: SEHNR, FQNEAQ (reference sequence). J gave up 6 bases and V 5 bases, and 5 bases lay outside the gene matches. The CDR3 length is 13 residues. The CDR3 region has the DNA TGTGCCAGCAGCCGGTCGGGACAGGGCGAGCAGTACTTC. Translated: CASSRSGQGEQYF.

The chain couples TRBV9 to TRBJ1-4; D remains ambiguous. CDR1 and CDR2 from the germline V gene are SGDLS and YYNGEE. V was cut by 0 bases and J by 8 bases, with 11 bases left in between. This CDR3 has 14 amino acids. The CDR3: CASSVEVVQEKLFF. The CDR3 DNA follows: TGTGCCAGCAGCGTAGAAGTAGTTCAAGAAAAACTGTTTTTT. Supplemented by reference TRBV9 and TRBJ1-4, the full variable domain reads DSGVTQTPKHLITATGQRVTLRCSPRSGDLSVYWYQQSLDQGLQFLIQYYNGEERAKGNILERFSAQQFPDLHSELNLSSLELGDSALYFCASSVEVVQEKLFFGSGTQLSVL.

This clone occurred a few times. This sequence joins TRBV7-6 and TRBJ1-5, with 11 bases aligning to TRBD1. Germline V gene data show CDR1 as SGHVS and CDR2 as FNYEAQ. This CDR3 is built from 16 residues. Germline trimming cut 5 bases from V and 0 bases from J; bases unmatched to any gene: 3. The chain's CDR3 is CASSLGTGGSNQPQHF. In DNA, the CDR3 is TGTGCCAGCAGCCTAGGGACAGGGGGTAGCAATCAGCCCCAGCATTTT.

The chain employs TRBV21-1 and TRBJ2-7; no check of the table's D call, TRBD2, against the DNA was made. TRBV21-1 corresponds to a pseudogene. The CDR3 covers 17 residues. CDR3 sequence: CASSKARTSGTEYEQYF. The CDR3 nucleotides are TGTGCCAGCAGCAAAGCACGGACTAGCGGAACCGAATACGAGCAGTACTTC.

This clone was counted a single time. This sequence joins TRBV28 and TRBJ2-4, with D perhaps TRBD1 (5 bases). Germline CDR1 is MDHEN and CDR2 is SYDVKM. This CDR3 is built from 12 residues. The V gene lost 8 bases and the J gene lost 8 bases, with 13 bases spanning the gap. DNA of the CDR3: TGTGCCAGCTCAGTTGCCAGGGACATTCAGTACTTC. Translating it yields CASSVARDIQYF.